The 30 T cell receptor beta chains listed next were all sequenced from one sample in a study of CXCR3-negative and CXCR3-positive naive CD8 T cells. Findings and caveats of the study: Hydrophobicity of TRB CDR3s was greater in CXCR3-positive naive cells than in CXCR3-negative naive cells.

cDNA libraries for TRB were generated by 5' RACE incorporating UMI labels. TCRdb reworked the 5' RACE reads into one entry per CDR3 protein, no DNA. The sample data list 130,000 or so distinct CDR3 sequences. What these receptors recognize is not known. Sequencing was done on a sample of naive CXCR3+ CD8+ T cells from blood. The sample's subset: CD45RO-CCR7+CD27+CD95- naive CD8+ T cells expressing CXCR3 (TNR3+). The receptors come from a human donor in good health. Some clones in this sample may be carry-over from other donors' samples.

This rearrangement joins TRBV4-1 to TRBJ1-2; the TCRdb D gene call, TRBD1, has no DNA to confirm it. Germline lookup yields CDR1 MGHRA and CDR2 YSYEKL. The CDR3 sequence is 15 residues long. The CDR3 here is CASSQDLTGRYGYTF.

The chain recombines TRBV7-8 with TRBJ2-7; TCRdb's D gene call, TRBD1, goes unchecked for lack of DNA. Germline-derived CDR1 and CDR2 are SGHVS and FQNEAQ. The CDR3 loop spans 15 amino acids. CDR3 sequence: CASSSSGTGLYEQYF.

The chain has TRBV5-1 and TRBJ2-7; the D call from TCRdb, TRBD1, cannot be confirmed without DNA. Per the germline V gene, CDR1 is SGHRS and CDR2 is YFSETQ. The CDR3 is 16 residues long. CDR3 loop: CASSLEAWDRDYEQYF.

The chain uses TRBV5-1 and TRBJ2-1; the TCRdb D gene call, TRBD1, has no DNA to confirm it. In germline, CDR1 is SGHRS, CDR2 YFSETQ. The CDR3 is made up of 11 amino acids. CDR3 protein: CASSSGREQFF.

The chain uses TRBV7-8 and TRBJ2-2; no DNA is available, so the TRBD1 call from TCRdb remains unchecked. The germline V gene has CDR1 SGHVS and CDR2 FQNEAQ. This CDR3 is built from 15 residues. The CDR3 sequence: CASSLDGGATGELFF.

V usage is TRBV7-9 and J usage is TRBJ2-7; TCRdb selects TRBD2, and the lack of DNA leaves this call unchecked. The V gene's germline CDR1 is SEHNR and CDR2 FQNEAQ (reference sequence). The CDR3 consists of 16 residues. CDR3 region: CASSLSLPTDSYEQYF.

The chain uses TRBV29-1 and TRBJ2-2; absent DNA, TCRdb's TRBD1 call cannot be checked. The length of the CDR3 is 13 residues. Germline V CDR1 and CDR2: SQVTM, ANQGSEA. CDR3 amino acids: CSVLQGYTGELFF.

The gene calls are TRBV7-2 and TRBJ1-1; TCRdb indicates TRBD1, and absent DNA this call remains unverified. The CDR3 spans 15 residues. Germline V gives CDR1 SGHTA, CDR2 FQGNSA. CDR3 protein: CASSSGLGMVTEAFF. Drawing the rest from reference TRBV7-2 and TRBJ1-1, the complete variable domain is GAGVSQSPSNKVTEKGKDVELRCDPISGHTALYWYRQSLGQGLEFLIYFQGNSAPDKSGLPSDRFSAERTGGSVSTLTIQRTQQEDSAVYLCASSSGLGMVTEAFFGQGTRLTVV.

V and J are TRBV6-5 and TRBJ1-6. Germline V gene lookup returns CDR1 MNHEY and CDR2 SVGAGI. The CDR3 length is 14 residues. CDR3 in amino acids: CASAGSSYNSPLHF.

The chain has TRBV7-2 and TRBJ1-2; TCRdb's D gene call, TRBD1, goes unchecked for lack of DNA. CDR3 length: 13 amino acids. Germline CDR1 is SGHTA and CDR2 is FQGNSA. CDR3 residues: CASSSAGDYGYTF.

The chain has TRBV7-9 and TRBJ2-7. CDR3 size: 13 residues. Germline V gene sequence: CDR1 SEHNR, CDR2 FQNEAQ (reference sequence). The CDR3 loop reads CASTGGSSYEQYF.

This chain connects TRBV21-1 to TRBJ2-3; TCRdb selects TRBD2, and the lack of DNA leaves this call unchecked. TRBV21-1 is tagged as a pseudogene. The CDR3 runs 18 residues. The CDR3: CASSKGASGEGSTDTQYF.

The chain links TRBV11-3 to TRBJ2-2; TCRdb gives TRBD1 as the D gene, but with no DNA this cannot be confirmed. This CDR3 spans 12 amino acids. Germline CDR1 reads SGHNT; CDR2 reads YENEEA. The chain's CDR3 is CANQGAGGELFF.

The CDR3 spells CASSPQGAAEAFF. The chain recombines TRBV12-3 or TRBV12-4 with TRBJ1-1; the TRBD1 assignment by TCRdb is unverifiable without DNA. The CDR3 spans 13 residues.

This rearrangement joins TRBV12-3 or TRBV12-4 to TRBJ2-3; the D gene TCRdb calls, TRBD1, cannot be checked with no DNA. CDR3 size: 13 residues. The chain's CDR3 is CASSLADRNTQYF.

The CDR3 sequence: CASSLTGGLLAGTNNERFF. The chain links TRBV19 to TRBJ2-1; TCRdb indicates TRBD1, and absent DNA this call remains unverified. Germline CDR1 reads LNHDA; CDR2 reads SQIVND (reference sequence). The CDR3 covers 19 residues.

This chain's CDR3 is CASSLPGQGSETQYF. The rearrangement uses TRBV7-9 and TRBJ2-5; TCRdb reports TRBD1, a call that lacks DNA to check it against. This CDR3 spans 15 amino acids. Germline loops: CDR1 SEHNR, CDR2 FQNEAQ (reference sequence).

The genes are TRBV5-1 and TRBJ2-1; TCRdb calls TRBD2, which cannot be checked without DNA. CDR3 length: 16 residues. Germline V gives CDR1 SGHRS, CDR2 YFSETQ. The CDR3 protein is CASSLDGSRSYNEQFF.

The rearrangement uses TRBV7-3 and TRBJ2-5; the TCRdb call, TRBD1, lacks DNA for checking. Germline CDR1 reads SGHTA; CDR2 reads FQGTGA. There are 12 residues in the CDR3. CDR3 residues: CASSLGAGGLYF.

The chain carries TRBV7-9 and TRBJ2-1; there is no DNA to check the TCRdb D call of TRBD1. Germline CDR1 is SEHNR and CDR2 is FQNEAQ (reference sequence). The CDR3 runs 14 residues. This chain's CDR3 is CASSHRGKRHEQFF.

The genes are TRBV28 and TRBJ1-2; lacking DNA, the TRBD1 call made by TCRdb goes unchecked. CDR3 length equals 13 residues. Germline V gives CDR1 MDHEN, CDR2 SYDVKM. Here the CDR3 reads CASQGGLNYGYTF.

The chain is built from TRBV3-2 and TRBJ2-1; TCRdb's D call, TRBD2, is unchecked because there is no DNA. TRBV3-2 is a known pseudogene. The CDR3 is made up of 15 amino acids. CDR3 amino acids: CASSPLAGGHPEQFF.

The V call is TRBV6-2 or TRBV6-3, the J call TRBJ2-7; the TCRdb D gene call, TRBD1, has no DNA to confirm it. CDR1 is MNHEY and CDR2 is SVGEGT in the germline V gene. This CDR3 has 15 amino acids. The chain's CDR3 is CASSPLLGGGYEQYF.

This rearrangement joins TRBV28 to TRBJ2-3. CDR3 length equals 14 residues. From germline, CDR1 is MDHEN and CDR2 SYDVKM. CDR3 amino acids: CASSLADYTDTQYF.

The chain recombines TRBV7-3 with TRBJ1-1; checking the TCRdb D call of TRBD1 is not possible without DNA. Looked up from germline, CDR1 is SGHTA and CDR2 is FQGTGA. This CDR3 has 14 residues. CDR3 amino acids: CASSDRGFDTEAFF.

J is TRBJ2-4 and V is TRBV7-3. The CDR3 runs to 14 residues. Looked up from germline, CDR1 is SGHTA and CDR2 is FQGTGA. The CDR3 here is CASSFVAWENIQYF.

The gene calls are TRBV5-1 and TRBJ1-1. The germline V gene has CDR1 SGHRS and CDR2 YFSETQ. The CDR3 spans 15 residues. CDR3 sequence: CASSLGSGGNTEAFF. The variable domain in full, with the rest retrieved from reference TRBV5-1 and TRBJ1-1, is KAGVTQTPRYLIKTRGQQVTLSCSPISGHRSVSWYQQTPGQGLQFLFEYFSETQRNKGNFPGRFSGRQFSNSRSEMNVSTLELGDSALYLCASSLGSGGNTEAFFGQGTRLTVV.

The rearrangement uses TRBV2 and TRBJ2-1; TCRdb designates TRBD2, a call that cannot be tested without DNA. This CDR3 contains 17 residues. The V gene's germline CDR1 is SNHLY and CDR2 FYNNEI. This CDR3 reads CASSETLASSHWDEQFF.

This sequence joins TRBV10-3 and TRBJ2-3; TCRdb outputs TRBD2, but without DNA this stays unchecked. The CDR3 is made up of 15 amino acids. CDR1 ENHRY and CDR2 SYGVKD come from the germline V gene. The CDR3 sequence is CAISELAGHTDTQYF.

The rearrangement uses TRBV7-3 and TRBJ2-2. Germline V gives CDR1 SGHTA, CDR2 FQGTGA. The CDR3 loop spans 14 amino acids. The CDR3 loop is CASTSRLDTGELFF.